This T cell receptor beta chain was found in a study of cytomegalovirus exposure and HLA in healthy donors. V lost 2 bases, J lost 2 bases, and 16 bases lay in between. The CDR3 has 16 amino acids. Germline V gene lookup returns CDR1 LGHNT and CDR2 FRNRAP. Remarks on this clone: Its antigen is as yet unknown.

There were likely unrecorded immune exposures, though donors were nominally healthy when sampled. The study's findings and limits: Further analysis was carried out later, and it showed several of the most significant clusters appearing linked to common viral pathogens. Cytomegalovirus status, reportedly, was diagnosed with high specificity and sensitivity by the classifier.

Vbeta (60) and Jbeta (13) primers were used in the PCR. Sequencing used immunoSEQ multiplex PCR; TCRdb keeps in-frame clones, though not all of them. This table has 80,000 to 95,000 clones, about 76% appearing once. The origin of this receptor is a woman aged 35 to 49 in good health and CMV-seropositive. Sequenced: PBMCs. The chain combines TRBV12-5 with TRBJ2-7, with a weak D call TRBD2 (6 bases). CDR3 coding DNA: TGTGCTAGTGGTTTGCTCCCCGGGAGCCCTCCCTACGAGCAGTACTTC. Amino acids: CASGLLPGSPPYEQYF.